Following are 32 T cell receptor beta chains from one sample sequenced in a study of blood T cell repertoires in COVID-19. Sequenced by immunoSEQ multiplex PCR; TCRdb stores in-frame clones only, minus some. This table holds about 72,000 clones, 86% found once. Input material: peripheral blood. These receptors all stem from a man in his thirties or forties with acute or convalescent COVID-19.

The chain uses TRBV10-3 and TRBJ2-1; 8 nucleotides agree with TRBD1. The CDR3 length is 14 residues. CDR1 and CDR2 (germline): ENHRY, SYGVKD. V shed 4 bases, J shed 8 bases, and the junction held 7 bases outside the gene matches. The DNA of the CDR3 is TGTGCCATCAGTGCTGGGACAGGTTGGGATGAGCAGTTCTTC. Encoded protein: CAISAGTGWDEQFF.

This rearrangement joins TRBV4-1 to TRBJ2-7; D is unresolved. V was shortened by 4 bases and J by 3 bases, with 10 bases between the two germline ends. Per germline, CDR1 MGHRA and CDR2 YSYEKL. CDR3 length: 13 residues. This chain's CDR3 is CASSRVVGYEQYF. The CDR3 DNA reads TGCGCCAGCAGCCGAGTCGTTGGCTACGAGCAGTACTTC.

CDR3 nucleotides: TGTGCCAGCTCATATGACAGGACGAGCACAGATACGCAGTATTTT. Protein sequence: CASSYDRTSTDTQYF. The chain has TRBV18 and TRBJ2-3; D perhaps matches TRBD1 (6 bases). Germline CDR1 KGHSH, CDR2 LQKENI. The length of the CDR3 is 15 residues. Deletions cut 5 bases from V and 0 bases from J, with 12 bases between. Full variable domain (missing parts from reference TRBV18 and TRBJ2-3): NAGVMQNPRHLVRRRGQEARLRCSPMKGHSHVYWYRQLPEEGLKFMVYLQKENIIDESGMPKERFSAEFPKEGPSILRIQQVVRGDSAAYFCASSYDRTSTDTQYFGPGTRLTVL.

J is TRBJ2-1 and V is TRBV29-1; 9 bases fit TRBD2. There are 14 residues in the CDR3. Germline CDR1 is SQVTM and CDR2 is ANQGSEA. The junction had 8 bases not matched to a gene; V was cut back by 4 bases and J by 7 bases. The CDR3 sequence: CSVASGTVANEQFF. Here the CDR3 DNA reads TGCAGCGTTGCTAGCGGGACAGTGGCGAATGAGCAGTTCTTC.

V usage is TRBV6-5 and J usage is TRBJ1-2, with D perhaps TRBD1 (6 bases). CDR1 and CDR2 from the germline V gene are MNHEY and SVGAGI. V lost 6 bases to trimming and J lost 8 bases, with 16 bases between them. This CDR3 region has 13 residues. This chain's CDR3 is CASSATGPVGYTF. The CDR3 DNA reads TGTGCCAGCAGCGCCACAGGGCCAGTGGGCTACACCTTC.

The chain joins TRBV7-2 to TRBJ2-2; no clear D gene. Trimming removed 2 bases from V and 3 bases from J, with 4 bases in between. The CDR3 extends over 13 amino acids. Per the germline V gene, CDR1 is SGHTA and CDR2 is FQGNSA. The CDR3 DNA reads TGTGCCAGCAGCTTACAGTACACCGGGGAGCTGTTTTTT. It specifies CASSLQYTGELFF.

V usage is TRBV19 and J usage is TRBJ2-7, with TRBD2 matching 13 bases. Germline CDR1 LNHDA, CDR2 SQIVND (reference sequence). This CDR3 comprises 16 residues. V shed 3 bases, J shed 3 bases, and the junction held 5 bases outside the gene matches. This CDR3 reads CASSIGGLAGNYEQYF. Written as DNA, the CDR3 is TGTGCCAGTAGTATCGGGGGACTAGCGGGAAACTACGAGCAGTACTTC.

This rearrangement joins TRBV6-5 to TRBJ2-2; TRBD1 might be the D (5 bases). The V gene's germline CDR1 is MNHEY and CDR2 SVGAGI. Between the trimmed V and J ends, which lost 0 bases and 3 bases, there was a span of 8 bases. This CDR3 contains 15 residues. The CDR3 DNA follows: TGTGCCAGCAGTTACTCAGGGGCCGACACCGGGGAGCTGTTTTTT. Translated: CASSYSGADTGELFF.

V gene TRBV9 combines with J gene TRBJ2-7, with TRBD2 as a possible D gene (7 bases). Trimming removed 4 bases from V and 3 bases from J, with 11 bases in between. The CDR3 runs 13 residues. Germline CDR1 and CDR2: SGDLS and YYNGEE. The CDR3 loop reads CASSSGTNYEQYF. CDR3 in DNA: TGTGCCAGCAGCAGCGGGACAAACTACGAGCAGTACTTC.

The chain joins TRBV5-1 to TRBJ1-5; maybe TRBD1 (6 bases). CDR3 size: 15 residues. Germline CDR1 and CDR2: SGHRS and YFSETQ. V shed 5 bases and J shed 0 bases, with 12 bases lying between them. This CDR3 is CASRAGVSSNQPQHF. The DNA for the CDR3 is TGCGCCAGCAGGGCAGGGGTGAGTAGCAATCAGCCCCAGCATTTT.

The chain has TRBV3-1 (or the pseudogene TRBV3-2) and TRBJ1-1; maybe TRBD1 (6 bases). The CDR3 is 14 residues long. V lost 1 base and J 5 bases, leaving 11 bases between the germline ends. CDR1 and CDR2 from the germline V gene are LGHDT and YNNKEL (reference sequence). As DNA, the CDR3 is TGTGCCAGCAGCCAAGGCCACCAGGGGACTGAAGCTTTCTTT. Protein product: CASSQGHQGTEAFF.

The J gene is TRBJ2-2, the V gene TRBV6-5, with D perhaps matching TRBD1 (6 bases). Germline CDR1 is MNHEY and CDR2 is SVGAGI. The CDR3 is 14 residues long. Trimming shortened V by 6 bases and J by 3 bases, and 11 bases separated the two germline ends. CDR3 sequence reads: CASSRDIDTGELFF. The CDR3 DNA reads TGTGCCAGCAGCCGGGACATCGACACCGGGGAGCTGTTTTTT.

The rearrangement links TRBV10-1 to TRBJ2-5; the match to TRBD1 covers 11 bases. In germline, CDR1 is WNHNN, CDR2 SYGVQD (reference sequence). V was pared by 0 bases and J by 0 bases, with 3 bases of the junction left unmatched. CDR3 length: 17 amino acids. In DNA form, the CDR3 reads TGCGCCAGCAGTGAGTCGGGGACAGGGGGTTACCAAGAGACCCAGTACTTC. Translating gives CASSESGTGGYQETQYF.

This rearrangement joins TRBV3-1 (or the pseudogene TRBV3-2) to TRBJ2-7; possibly TRBD2 for D (6 bases). The CDR3 runs to 15 residues. From germline, CDR1 is LGHDT and CDR2 YNNKEL (reference sequence). V was pared by 6 bases and J by 5 bases, with 20 bases between. CDR3 loop: CASSRLPRETDEQYF. CDR3 sequence (DNA): TGTGCCAGCAGTCGCCTCCCCCGGGAGACGGACGAGCAGTACTTC.

The J gene is TRBJ1-1, the V gene TRBV2, with D uncertain. This CDR3 comprises 12 residues. With 7 bases removed from V and 11 bases from J, the gap between germline ends came to 17 bases. CDR1 is SNHLY, CDR2 FYNNEI, per germline. CDR3 bases: TGTGCCAGCAATCCTCGGGGAGGACCGGCTTTCTTT. Its protein is CASNPRGGPAFF.

This clone was counted a few times. The rearrangement links TRBV27 to TRBJ2-7; 10 nucleotides match TRBD2. J was trimmed by 3 bases and V by 3 bases; bases with no gene match: 8. The germline gives CDR1 MNHEY, CDR2 SMNVEV (reference sequence). This CDR3 region has 16 residues. The CDR3 reads CASSFSGLAGDYEQYF. The CDR3 DNA reads as TGTGCCAGCAGTTTCTCTGGGCTAGCGGGAGACTACGAGCAGTACTTC.

The DNA of the CDR3 is TGCGCCAGCAGCTTGTCGGGGAGCTCTGGAAACACCATATATTTT. Amino acids: CASSLSGSSGNTIYF. The V and J genes are TRBV5-1 and TRBJ1-3; no clear D gene. V lost 1 base, J lost 0 bases, and 8 bases lay in between. Germline CDR1 SGHRS, CDR2 YFSETQ. CDR3 length equals 15 residues.

The genes are TRBV2 and TRBJ1-5, with 7 bases matching TRBD1. This CDR3 has 14 amino acids. V lost 4 bases and J lost 6; bases outside the gene matches: 6. The germline gives CDR1 SNHLY, CDR2 FYNNEI. The CDR3: CASSGQGKVQPQHF. DNA for the CDR3: TGTGCCAGCAGTGGACAGGGTAAGGTTCAGCCCCAGCATTTT.

This clone was picked up many times. The chain recombines TRBV28 with TRBJ2-2, with D tentatively TRBD1 (6 bases). V was trimmed by 4 bases and J by 1 base, leaving 13 bases between them. Germline values: CDR1 MDHEN, CDR2 SYDVKM. CDR3 length: 16 residues. The CDR3, as DNA: TGTGCCAGCAGTTCGAGGGGGTTGGGGAACACCGGGGAGCTGTTTTTT. This codes for CASSSRGLGNTGELFF.

The chain is built from TRBV5-4 and TRBJ2-3, with 10 positions matching TRBD1. Germline values: CDR1 SGHNT, CDR2 YYREEE (reference sequence). V dropped 6 bases and J dropped 5; count of bases not matched to a gene: 6. The CDR3 is 14 amino acids. CDR3 nucleotide sequence: TGTGCCAGCACCGCGGACAGGGGGTTAGATACGCAGTATTTT. Protein: CASTADRGLDTQYF.

The chain combines TRBV9 with TRBJ2-7, with 12 bases aligning to TRBD2. The CDR3 is made up of 15 amino acids. Losses at the gene ends were 3 bases for V and 5 bases for J; bases not matched to a gene: 6. Germline values: CDR1 SGDLS, CDR2 YYNGEE. The CDR3 region is CASSAGLAGLNEQYF. DNA of the CDR3: TGTGCCAGCAGCGCCGGACTAGCGGGACTTAACGAGCAGTACTTC.

V and J are TRBV10-2 and TRBJ2-7; tentatively, D is TRBD1 (5 bases). The CDR3 runs 14 residues. The V gene's germline CDR1 is WSHSY and CDR2 SAAADI. Trimming left V 3 bases short and J 0 bases short, with 9 bases between. CDR3: CASSDREYSYEQYF. For the CDR3, the DNA is TGCGCCAGCAGTGACAGGGAATACTCCTACGAGCAGTACTTC.

The J gene is TRBJ2-7, the V gene TRBV28, with D maybe TRBD1 (6 bases). The CDR3 is made up of 16 amino acids. The germline V gene has CDR1 MDHEN and CDR2 SYDVKM. Trimming took 5 bases from V and 0 from J, leaving 17 bases between them. The CDR3 sequence is CASSAPLQGSSYEQYF. Written as DNA, the CDR3 is TGTGCCAGCAGTGCCCCCCTCCAGGGGTCCTCCTACGAGCAGTACTTC.

This chain connects TRBV3-1 (or the pseudogene TRBV3-2) to TRBJ2-3; D not resolved. The CDR3 contains 16 residues. The germline CDR1 and CDR2 sequences are LGHDT and YNNKEL (reference sequence). Between the trimmed V and J ends, which lost 4 bases and 5 bases, there was a span of 19 bases. Here the CDR3 DNA reads TGTGCCAGCAGCCCCCTGGGTCGGAGTCAGAGAGATACGCAGTATTTT. Translation: CASSPLGRSQRDTQYF.

DNA of the CDR3: TGTGCCAGCAGCTTTTCTTCCGGGGAGCTGTTTTTT. Its translation is CASSFSSGELFF. The chain employs TRBV11-3 and TRBJ2-2; D is unresolved. In germline, CDR1 is SGHNT, CDR2 YENEEA. The CDR3 length is 12 residues. Trimming took off 3 bases at V and 6 bases at J, with 5 bases between the two ends.

The rearrangement joins TRBV2 to TRBJ2-6; the D gene is possibly TRBD1 (7 bases). The germline V and J ends were trimmed by 5 bases and 3 bases, with 14 bases remaining between them. Looked up from germline, CDR1 is SNHLY and CDR2 is FYNNEI. CDR3 length: 16 amino acids. CDR3 bases: TGTGCCAGCAGTTCAGGAGGGGGCATTGGGGCCAACGTCCTGACTTTC. Translated: CASSSGGGIGANVLTF. Drawing the rest from reference TRBV2 and TRBJ2-6, the complete variable domain is EPEVTQTPSHQVTQMGQEVILRCVPISNHLYFYWYRQILGQKVEFLVSFYNNEISEKSEIFDDQFSVERPDGSNFTLKIRSTKLEDSAMYFCASSSGGGIGANVLTFGAGSRLTVL.

The CDR3 sequence: CSVDQLAGYNEQFF. CDR3 DNA sequence: TGCAGCGTTGATCAACTAGCGGGCTACAATGAGCAGTTCTTC. The gene calls are TRBV29-1 and TRBJ2-1, with TRBD2 matching over 9 bases. Germline lookup yields CDR1 SQVTM and CDR2 ANQGSEA. Trimming removed 3 bases from V and 3 bases from J; junction bases left unmatched: 3. The CDR3 loop spans 14 amino acids.

The chain couples TRBV25-1 to TRBJ2-7; the D gene is possibly TRBD2 (6 bases). CDR3 size: 11 residues. Trimming stripped 8 bases from V and 3 bases from J, with 8 bases between. The V gene's germline CDR1 is MGHDK and CDR2 SYGVNS. CDR3 region: CASARGYEQYF. DNA for the CDR3: TGTGCCAGCGCGCGGGGCTACGAGCAGTACTTC.

With regard to this clone: Within the sample, other DNA sequences also encode this same CDR3. This chain links TRBV18 with TRBJ2-5, with D unresolved. The CDR3 has 12 residues. The germline CDR1 and CDR2 sequences are KGHSH and LQKENI. Between the trimmed V and J ends, which lost 4 bases and 3 bases, there was a span of 6 bases. The CDR3 sequence: CASSLLKETQYF. The CDR3 DNA reads TGTGCCAGCTCACTTCTAAAAGAGACCCAGTACTTC.

V usage is TRBV19 and J usage is TRBJ2-2; 10 bases line up with TRBD2. Per the germline V gene, CDR1 is LNHDA and CDR2 is SQIVND (reference sequence). The CDR3 has 16 amino acids. With 10 bases clipped from V and 7 bases from J, the junction kept 15 bases outside the gene matches. The CDR3 spells CAIGPGLAGVGGELFF. CDR3 DNA: TGTGCCATCGGCCCAGGGCTAGCGGGAGTAGGCGGGGAGCTGTTTTTT.

This chain connects TRBV13 to TRBJ1-5; D possibly corresponds to TRBD1 (6 bases). The V end was cut by 5 bases, the J end by 2 bases, with 13 bases between. CDR3 length: 15 amino acids. Germline assignment: CDR1 PRHDT and CDR2 FYEKMQ (reference sequence). CDR3 in amino acids: CASSQGRGGNQPQHF. In DNA form, the CDR3 reads TGTGCCAGCAGCCAGGGGAGGGGTGGCAATCAGCCCCAGCATTTT.

The V gene is TRBV5-5, the J gene TRBJ1-5; no clear D gene. CDR3 length: 13 residues. V was cut by 4 bases and J by 7 bases, with 12 bases left in between. CDR1 is SGHKS and CDR2 is YYEKEE in the germline V gene (reference sequence). The CDR3 DNA follows: TGTGCCAGCAGCCCCAATGCGGGCCAGCCCCAGCATTTT. This sequence encodes CASSPNAGQPQHF.